The source of this T cell receptor beta chain is a study of vaccination and CD4 T cells after COVID-19. As to this clonotype: Its target is not known.

As for time point: late sampling 161 to 241 days after vaccination in a few convalescent patients. Treatment noted: roughly 11-day PBMC culture with coronavirus spike peptide pools or control peptides (ViraFEST assay). CDR3 length equals 18 residues. Per germline, CDR1 LNHNV and CDR2 YYDKDF (reference sequence). V lost 0 bases and J lost 0, with 16 bases in between. The Oncomine TCR Beta short-read assay sequenced DNA from cultured CD4+ T cells. Using its own MiXCR run on the PCR reads, TCRdb lists one record per CDR3 protein. The table records tens of thousands of distinct CDR3 sequences, around two fifths of them present only once.

The chain uses TRBV15 and TRBJ2-3; D is uncertain. The specimen was CD4+ T cells from blood, cultured in vitro, collected about 7 months after SARS-CoV-2 vaccination. The clonotype was recovered from a human donor who had recovered from COVID-19. The CDR3 nucleotides are TGTGCCACCAGCAGAGATCGAGGACCTCCTACTAGCACAGATACGCAGTATTTT. Translated, it gives CATSRDRGPPTSTDTQYF. The full variable domain, with the rest looked up from reference TRBV15 and TRBJ2-3, is DAMVIQNPRYQVTQFGKPVTLSCSQTLNHNVMYWYQQKSSQAPKLLFHYYDKDFNNEADTPDNFQSRRPNTSFCFLDIRSPGLGDTAMYLCATSRDRGPPTSTDTQYFGPGTRLTVL.